These 3 T cell receptor beta chains share one sample of origin, sequenced in a study of somatic mutations in cytotoxic T cells in rheumatoid arthritis. Assay: immunoSEQ multiplex PCR; the TCRdb copy retains only in-frame clones and omits some. The profile covers roughly 10,000 clones, with over 75% appearing a single time and 9% to 14% taken by the ten largest. Sample: CD8+ T cells sorted from blood. Receptors originate from an adult with rheumatoid arthritis.

The chain combines TRBV5-5 with TRBJ2-1; TRBD1 aligns across 12 bases. The V segment lost 3 bases and the J segment 7 bases; nucleotides outside the gene matches: 5. The CDR3 sequence is 15 residues long. CDR1 and CDR2 (germline): SGHKS, YYEKEE (reference sequence). The CDR3 protein is CASSWGTGGLNEQFF. The CDR3 nucleotides are TGTGCCAGCAGCTGGGGGACAGGGGGCTTGAATGAGCAGTTCTTC. The full variable domain, completed using reference TRBV5-5 and TRBJ2-1, is DAGVTQSPTHLIKTRGQQVTLRCSPISGHKSVSWYQQVLGQGPQFIFQYYEKEERGRGNFPDRFSARQFPNYSSELNVNALLLGDSALYLCASSWGTGGLNEQFFGPGTRLTVL.

The V gene is TRBV4-2, the J gene TRBJ2-7; 7 nucleotides line up with TRBD2. Trimming cost V 0 bases and J 0 bases; bases outside gene matches: 5. This CDR3 region has 16 residues. Germline V CDR1 and CDR2: LGHNA, YNFKEQ. The CDR3 DNA reads as TGTGCCAGCAGCCAAGATATGGCGGGGGTCTCCTACGAGCAGTACTTC. Residues: CASSQDMAGVSYEQYF.

As regards this clone: Mismatch with germline at one junction end may stem from a read error. V gene TRBV6-5 combines with J gene TRBJ1-2; D is possibly TRBD1 (5 bases). CDR1 is MNHEY and CDR2 is SVGAGI in the germline V gene. This CDR3 comprises 12 residues. In nucleotides, the CDR3 is TGTGCCTGCAGTTACTCGGGGGGGGGCTACACCTTC. Protein sequence: CACSYSGGGYTF.